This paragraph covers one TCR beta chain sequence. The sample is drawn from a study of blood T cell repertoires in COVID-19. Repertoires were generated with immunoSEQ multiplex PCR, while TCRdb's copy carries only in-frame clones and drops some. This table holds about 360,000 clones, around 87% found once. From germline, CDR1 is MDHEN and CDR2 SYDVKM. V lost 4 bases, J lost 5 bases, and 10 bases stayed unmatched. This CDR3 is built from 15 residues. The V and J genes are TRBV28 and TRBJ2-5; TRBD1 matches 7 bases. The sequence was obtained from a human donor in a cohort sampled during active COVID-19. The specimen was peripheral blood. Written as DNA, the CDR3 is TGTGCCAGCAGTTATGGGGAAGGGGGCGCGGAGACCCAGTACTTC. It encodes CASSYGEGGAETQYF.